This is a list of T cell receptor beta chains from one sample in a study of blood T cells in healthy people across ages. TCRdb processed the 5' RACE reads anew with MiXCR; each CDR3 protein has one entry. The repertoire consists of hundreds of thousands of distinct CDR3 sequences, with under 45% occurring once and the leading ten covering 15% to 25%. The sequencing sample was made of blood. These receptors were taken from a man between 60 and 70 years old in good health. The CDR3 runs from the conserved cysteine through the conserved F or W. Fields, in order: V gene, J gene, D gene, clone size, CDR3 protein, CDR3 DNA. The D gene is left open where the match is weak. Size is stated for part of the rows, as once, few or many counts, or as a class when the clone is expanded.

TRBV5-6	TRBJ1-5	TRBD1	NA	CASSLTGEFQPQHF	TGTGCCAGCAGCTTAACAGGGGAGTTTCAGCCCCAGCATTTT
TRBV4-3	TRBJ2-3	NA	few	CASSQELDLDTQYF	TGCGCCAGCAGCCAAGAGCTGGATTTGGATACGCAGTATTTT
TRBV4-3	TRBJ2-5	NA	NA	CASSQDPGAQETQYF	TGCGCCAGCAGCCAAGACCCCGGGGCCCAAGAGACCCAGTACTTC
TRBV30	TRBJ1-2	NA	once	CAWNGPGAANYGYTF	TGTGCCTGGAACGGCCCAGGGGCAGCTAACTATGGCTACACCTTC
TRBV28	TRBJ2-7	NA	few	CASSLGGEFHYEQYF	TGTGCCAGCAGTTTAGGTGGGGAGTTCCACTACGAGCAGTACTTC
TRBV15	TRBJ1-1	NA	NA	CATSRPREPLATEAFF	TGTGCCACCAGCAGACCCCGGGAACCCCTGGCCACTGAAGCTTTCTTT
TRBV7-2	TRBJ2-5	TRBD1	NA	CASSITGTGVETQYF	TGTGCCAGCAGCATAACCGGGACAGGGGTAGAGACCCAGTACTTC
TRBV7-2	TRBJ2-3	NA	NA	CASSLAGGFTDTQYF	TGTGCCAGCAGCTTAGCGGGGGGCTTCACAGATACGCAGTATTTT
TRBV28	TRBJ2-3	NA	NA	CASSPSAGDTDTQYF	TGTGCCAGCAGTCCCTCAGCGGGCGACACAGATACGCAGTATTTT
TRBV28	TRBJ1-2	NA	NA	CASNPWAGNYGYTF	TGTGCCAGCAACCCGTGGGCCGGTAACTATGGCTACACCTTC
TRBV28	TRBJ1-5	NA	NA	CASSLTLILRNQPQHF	TGTGCCAGCAGTTTGACACTCATCTTACGGAATCAGCCCCAGCATTTT
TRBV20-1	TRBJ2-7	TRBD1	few	CSGRRDSDEQYF	TGCAGCGGACGCCGGGACAGTGACGAGCAGTACTTC
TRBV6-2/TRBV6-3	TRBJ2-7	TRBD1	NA	CASRGQGVTYEQYF	TGTGCCAGCAGAGGACAGGGGGTTACCTACGAGCAGTACTTC
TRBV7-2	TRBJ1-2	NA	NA	CASSIVGPNYGYTF	TGTGCCAGCAGCATCGTGGGGCCGAACTATGGCTACACCTTC
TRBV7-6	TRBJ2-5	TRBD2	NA	CASSLGFGGGQETQYF	TGTGCCAGCAGCTTAGGATTCGGCGGGGGGCAAGAGACCCAGTACTTC
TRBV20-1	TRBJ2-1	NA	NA	CSASRGAGFSDEQFF	TGCAGTGCTAGTCGGGGGGCAGGTTTTAGCGATGAGCAGTTCTTC
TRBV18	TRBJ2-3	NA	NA	CVSSPRVGEGTDTQYF	TGTGTCAGCTCACCACGTGTCGGGGAGGGCACAGATACGCAGTATTTT
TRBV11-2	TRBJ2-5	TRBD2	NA	CASSPGTSGGARETQYF	TGTGCCAGCAGCCCAGGGACTAGCGGGGGGGCTCGGGAGACCCAGTACTTC
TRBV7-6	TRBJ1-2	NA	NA	CASSFYGTGGYTF	TGTGCCAGCAGCTTCTACGGGACGGGGGGCTACACCTTC
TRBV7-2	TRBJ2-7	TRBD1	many	CASSPGTGHYEQYF	TGTGCCAGCAGCCCGGGGACAGGGCACTACGAGCAGTACTTC
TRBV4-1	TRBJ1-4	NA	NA	CASSHSPGKSNEKLFF	TGCGCCAGCAGTCACTCCCCCGGGAAGTCAAATGAAAAACTGTTTTTT
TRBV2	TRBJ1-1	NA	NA	CASSGFMNTEAFF	TGTGCCAGCAGTGGGTTCATGAACACTGAAGCTTTCTTT
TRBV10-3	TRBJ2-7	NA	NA	CAISEYEQGTYEQYF	TGTGCCATCAGTGAGTACGAACAGGGTACCTACGAGCAGTACTTC
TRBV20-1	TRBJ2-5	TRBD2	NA	CSANSYIGGGAGETQYF	TGCAGTGCCAATAGCTACATTGGCGGGGGGGCGGGAGAGACCCAGTACTTC
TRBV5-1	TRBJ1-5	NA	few	CASSPGDIDQPQHF	TGCGCCAGCAGCCCAGGAGACATAGATCAGCCCCAGCATTTT
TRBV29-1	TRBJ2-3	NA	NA	CSVALSTDTQYF	TGCAGCGTGGCCCTAAGCACAGATACGCAGTATTTT
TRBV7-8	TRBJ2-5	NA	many	CASSVELVETQYF	TGTGCCAGCAGCGTAGAACTAGTAGAGACCCAGTACTTC
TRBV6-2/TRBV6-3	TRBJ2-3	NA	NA	CASSYLTGGLTDTQYF	TGTGCCAGCAGTTACCTGACAGGTGGACTCACAGATACGCAGTATTTT
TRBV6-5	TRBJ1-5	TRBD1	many	CASTPGGGSNQPQHF	TGTGCCAGCACCCCAGGGGGTGGAAGTAATCAGCCCCAGCATTTT
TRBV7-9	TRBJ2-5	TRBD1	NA	CASSPVTGTGGKETQYF	TGTGCCAGCAGCCCCGTCACCGGGACAGGGGGCAAAGAGACCCAGTACTTC
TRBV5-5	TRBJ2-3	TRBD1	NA	CASSSQGAGDTQYF	TGTGCCAGCAGTTCACAGGGGGCGGGGGATACGCAGTATTTT
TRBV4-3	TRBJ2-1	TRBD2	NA	CASSQLAGGNNERFF	TGCGCCAGCAGCCAACTAGCGGGGGGGAACAATGAGCGGTTCTTC
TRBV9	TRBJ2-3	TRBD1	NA	CASRRGGETATQYF	TGTGCCAGCAGAAGAGGGGGCGAGACAGCTACGCAGTATTTT
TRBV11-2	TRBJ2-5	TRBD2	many	CASSLVGGVSETQYF	TGTGCCAGCAGCTTAGTTGGGGGGGTATCAGAGACCCAGTACTTC
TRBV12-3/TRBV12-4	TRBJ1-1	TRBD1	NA	CASTLTGGTEAFF	TGTGCCAGCACCCTCACAGGGGGCACTGAAGCTTTCTTT
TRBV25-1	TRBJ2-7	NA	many	CASAMGVSYEQYF	TGTGCCAGCGCTATGGGGGTATCCTACGAGCAGTACTTC
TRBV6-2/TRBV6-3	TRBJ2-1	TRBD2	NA	CASSFPTSGVHNEQFF	TGTGCCAGCAGTTTCCCGACTAGCGGGGTCCACAATGAGCAGTTCTTC
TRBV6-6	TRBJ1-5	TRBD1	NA	CASRSTGRADQPQHF	TGTGCCAGCAGATCGACAGGGAGAGCTGATCAGCCCCAGCATTTT